Following are 22 T cell receptor beta chains from one sample sequenced in a study of post-analysis software for immune sequencing data (dated by TCRdb to about 2015). Summary of the overall study and its limitations: Four to six TRBV segments, including TRBV5-6, TRBV5-1 and TRBV20-1, were significantly more frequent in patients than controls.

These receptors' targets are unknown. Libraries were made using PCR. TCRdb records Illumina HiSeq 2500 as the sequencer. To reduce PCR and sequencing biases, unique molecular identifiers were incorporated into the TCR beta cDNA libraries. TCRdb reprocessed the public reads (quality trimming at Q25 with fastp, clone calling with MiXCR) and kept in-frame beta chains. One record per CDR3 amino acid sequence lists the most common genes and DNA. The sample includes approximately 730,000 distinct CDR3 sequences, with around 42% observed a single time. The ten largest clones add up to just under 5% of the sample. Sequencing was performed on blood. The source is a girl between 10 and 17 years old with multiple sclerosis.

The V call is TRBV14, the J call TRBJ2-3; 7 nucleotides agree with TRBD1. CDR1 and CDR2 from the germline V gene are SGHDN and FVKESK. Losses at the gene ends were 5 bases for V and 0 bases for J; bases not matched to a gene: 11. This CDR3 comprises 17 residues. CDR3 DNA sequence: TGTGCCAGCAGCGCCGGGACAGCTTACTTCAGCACAGATACGCAGTATTTT. Its protein is CASSAGTAYFSTDTQYF.

V is TRBV4-3 and J is TRBJ2-3; a weak D match, TRBD2 (5 bases). Germline loops: CDR1 LGHNA, CDR2 YSLEER. CDR3 length: 14 amino acids. Trimming removed 1 base at V and 2 bases at J, with 7 bases between. CDR3 in amino acids: CASSQGLATDTQYF. CDR3 DNA: TGCGCCAGCAGCCAAGGGCTAGCCACAGATACGCAGTATTTT.

This clonotype has a single count. This chain joins TRBV20-1 and TRBJ1-2, with 9 bases aligning to TRBD1. The CDR3 runs to 15 residues. The V segment lost 3 bases and the J segment 3 bases; nucleotides outside the gene matches: 8. Germline lookup yields CDR1 DFQATT and CDR2 SNEGSKA (reference sequence). In nucleotides, the CDR3 is TGCAGTGCTAGGAAGGACAGGGGCGGGGACTATGGCTACACCTTC. Protein product: CSARKDRGGDYGYTF.

Notes on this clonotype: Its ends do not fully match the called genes, so a read error is possible. V is TRBV29-1 and J is TRBJ2-7; 8 nucleotides agree with TRBD1. The CDR3 is made up of 15 amino acids. The V gene's germline CDR1 is SQVTM and CDR2 ANQGSEA. The chain's CDR3 is CSVKDRDRSSYEQYF. The DNA for the CDR3 is TGCAGCGTTAAAGACCGGGACAGGAGCTCCTACGAGCAGTACTTC.

This clonotype was seen a handful of times. The chain employs TRBV7-2 and TRBJ2-1, with TRBD2 matching over 15 bases. The trim removed 4 bases at V and 0 bases at J, leaving 7 bases unmatched. CDR3 length equals 19 residues. Germline V gives CDR1 SGHTA, CDR2 FQGNSA. CDR3 residues: CASSSPGLAGGSSYNEQFF. The CDR3 region has the DNA TGTGCCAGCAGCTCACCGGGACTAGCGGGGGGTAGCTCCTACAATGAGCAGTTCTTC. Based on the CDR3 plus reference TRBV7-2 and TRBJ2-1, the full variable domain is GAGVSQSPSNKVTEKGKDVELRCDPISGHTALYWYRQSLGQGLEFLIYFQGNSAPDKSGLPSDRFSAERTGGSVSTLTIQRTQQEDSAVYLCASSSPGLAGGSSYNEQFFGPGTRLTVL.

This CDR3 reads CATSRGTSGTYEQYF. CDR3 bases: TGTGCCACCAGCAGAGGGACTAGCGGGACCTACGAGCAGTACTTC. V is TRBV15 and J is TRBJ2-7; the match to TRBD2 covers 12 bases. The CDR3 spans 15 residues. Germline trimming cut 1 base from V and 2 bases from J; bases unmatched to any gene: 0. Germline V gives CDR1 LNHNV, CDR2 YYDKDF (reference sequence).

The CDR3 bases are TGTGCCACCAGCAGAGGAATTCCGACAGGGGGAGAACTCTCTGGAAACACCATATATTTT. It encodes CATSRGIPTGGELSGNTIYF. This chain uses TRBV15 with TRBJ1-3, with 9 bases matching TRBD1. V was pared by 1 base and J by 0 bases, with 13 bases of the junction left unmatched. The CDR3 runs to 20 residues. Germline V gene sequence: CDR1 LNHNV, CDR2 YYDKDF (reference sequence). Looking up the rest from reference TRBV15 and TRBJ1-3 gives the full variable domain: DAMVIQNPRYQVTQFGKPVTLSCSQTLNHNVMYWYQQKSSQAPKLLFHYYDKDFNNEADTPDNFQSRRPNTSFCFLDIRSPGLGDTAMYLCATSRGIPTGGELSGNTIYFGEGSWLTVV.

The V and J genes are TRBV5-1 and TRBJ1-2; D call uncertain. Germline CDR1 SGHRS, CDR2 YFSETQ. The CDR3 spans 14 residues. Trimming took 0 bases from V and 2 from J, leaving 8 bases between them. In nucleotides, the CDR3 is TGCGCCAGCAGCTTGGAGCCGAGAAACTATGGCTACACCTTC. This codes for CASSLEPRNYGYTF.

The chain carries TRBV6-1 and TRBJ2-5; D is uncertain. CDR1 is MNHNS, CDR2 SASEGT, per germline. The CDR3 consists of 11 residues. Trimming removed 3 bases at V and 4 bases at J, with 3 bases between. The CDR3 nucleotides are TGTGCCAGCAGTGATGTAGAGACCCAGTACTTC. This gives the protein CASSDVETQYF.

The rearrangement links TRBV6-6 to TRBJ2-1; D possibly corresponds to TRBD1 (5 bases). V was cut by 2 bases and J by 6 bases, with 14 bases left in between. The CDR3 is made up of 15 amino acids. Germline CDR1 and CDR2: MNHNY and SVGAGI (reference sequence). The CDR3 sequence is CASSYARERSNEQFF. The CDR3 DNA is TGTGCCAGCAGTTACGCCAGGGAAAGGAGCAATGAGCAGTTCTTC.

V and J are TRBV6-5 and TRBJ2-7; 8 nucleotides match TRBD1. The CDR3 is 16 amino acids. The J segment lost 0 bases and the V segment lost 9 bases, leaving 13 bases of the junction unmatched. CDR1 MNHEY and CDR2 SVGAGI come from the germline V gene. The CDR3 nucleotides are TGTGCCAGTAGTCATGGACAGGGAAAAGGCTCCTACGAGCAGTACTTC. As protein: CASSHGQGKGSYEQYF.

The chain links TRBV29-1 to TRBJ1-2; D not resolved. This CDR3 contains 13 residues. Trimming stripped 1 base from V and 1 base from J, with 7 bases between. Germline V CDR1 and CDR2: SQVTM, ANQGSEA. The CDR3 protein is CSVEGDVNYGYTF. CDR3 DNA sequence: TGCAGCGTTGAAGGAGACGTTAACTATGGCTACACCTTC.

This clonotype appeared a single time. V is TRBV7-6 and J is TRBJ2-1; tentative D call: TRBD1 (7 bases). CDR1 is SGHVS and CDR2 is FNYEAQ in the germline V gene. The CDR3 has 12 amino acids. Trimming shortened V by 6 bases and J by 7 bases, and 10 bases separated the two germline ends. The CDR3 protein is CASRAGGNEQFF. The CDR3 bases are TGTGCCAGCAGAGCAGGGGGGAATGAGCAGTTCTTC.

V is TRBV20-1 and J is TRBJ1-5; D uncertain. V shed 2 bases and J shed 7 bases, with 18 bases lying between them. The CDR3 is 15 amino acids. Germline CDR1 reads DFQATT; CDR2 reads SNEGSKA (reference sequence). The DNA for the CDR3 is TGCAGTGCTAGACGCCCTAAAAGGGCTGGGCAGCCCCAGCATTTT. Amino acids: CSARRPKRAGQPQHF.

The chain recombines TRBV6-4 with TRBJ1-1; D not resolved. The CDR3 consists of 14 residues. Germline V gives CDR1 MRHNA, CDR2 SNTAGT. Trimming left V 8 bases short and J 0 bases short, with 13 bases between. CDR3 region: CASLGLGLNTEAFF. CDR3 DNA sequence: TGTGCCAGCCTGGGCCTGGGTTTGAACACTGAAGCTTTCTTT.

CDR3 bases: TGTGCCAGCAGCCAAGATGGGGACAGCTCCTACAATGAGCAGTTCTTC. Protein product: CASSQDGDSSYNEQFF. The chain links TRBV4-2 to TRBJ2-1, with 7 bases that match TRBD1. Germline CDR1 LGHNA, CDR2 YNFKEQ. There are 16 residues in the CDR3. The ends lost 0 bases at V and 0 bases at J; junction bases unmatched: 2.

The rearrangement joins TRBV30 to TRBJ2-5; D perhaps matches TRBD2 (6 bases). V lost 7 bases and J lost 2, with 17 bases in between. The CDR3 consists of 14 residues. Per germline, CDR1 GTSNPN and CDR2 SVGIG (reference sequence). The CDR3 nucleotides are TGTGCCTCGACTAGGTTAGGCTATCAAGAGACCCAGTACTTC. Translating it yields CASTRLGYQETQYF.

V is TRBV6-5 and J is TRBJ2-7, with 8 bases lining up with TRBD1. Trimming cost V 7 bases and J 2 bases; bases outside gene matches: 4. The CDR3 is 13 amino acids. CDR1 MNHEY and CDR2 SVGAGI come from the germline V gene. This CDR3 reads CASKLQGAYEQYF. The CDR3 coding sequence is TGTGCCAGCAAGCTACAGGGGGCCTACGAGCAGTACTTC.

The chain links TRBV29-1 to TRBJ2-1; D might be TRBD2 (6 bases). The CDR3 contains 12 residues. Between the trimmed V and J ends, which lost 7 bases and 9 bases, there was a span of 16 bases. Germline V gives CDR1 SQVTM, CDR2 ANQGSEA. The CDR3: CSGVGGSGEQFF. CDR3 sequence (DNA): TGCAGCGGTGTGGGGGGTTCCGGTGAGCAGTTCTTC.

V gene TRBV7-3 combines with J gene TRBJ1-1, with 7 bases matching TRBD1. V trimming: 5 bases; J trimming: 11 bases; junction bases outside the gene matches: 8. CDR1 and CDR2 from the germline V gene are SGHTA and FQGTGA. The CDR3 is made up of 12 amino acids. CDR3 nucleotides: TGTGCCAGCAGCGTCGGAACAGGGGAGGCTTTCTTT. Its translation is CASSVGTGEAFF.

The chain combines TRBV16 with TRBJ1-2; D not resolved. The germline V gene encodes CDR1 KGHSY and CDR2 FQNENV. The CDR3 runs to 13 residues. Trimming stripped 2 bases from V and 2 bases from J, with 6 bases between. The CDR3 DNA follows: TGTGCCAGCAGCCAAGGGCCCAACTATGGCTACACCTTC. Amino acids: CASSQGPNYGYTF.

As for this clonotype: At one end the junction does not follow the germline gene, possibly because of a read error. The chain links TRBV12-3 or TRBV12-4 to TRBJ1-6; D perhaps matches TRBD1 (6 bases). The CDR3 has 17 amino acids. The CDR3 DNA is TGTGCCAGCAGCAGAACAGGGCTGAGCTCCCATAATTCACCCCTCCACTTT. Translating it yields CASSRTGLSSHNSPLHF.